The rows below give T cell receptor beta chains drawn from one sample of a study of blood T cell repertoires in COVID-19. The protocol was immunoSEQ multiplex PCR, while the TCRdb copy is restricted to in-frame clones and leaves out a portion. The data contain 75,000 to 100,000 clones, more than 70% of them seen just once; the ten biggest clones take up roughly a quarter. The sample taken for sequencing was peripheral blood. These receptors were taken from a man in his 70s with acute or convalescent COVID-19. CDR3s include the opening cysteine and the closing phenylalanine or tryptophan. The D gene is left open where the match is weak. Expanded clones are given a class, and other clones once, few, many or no size at all.

CDR3 DNA,CDR3 protein,V gene,clone size,D gene,J gene
TGCGCCAGCAGATCCACAGGTCGGCGGGAGACCCAGTACTTC,CASRSTGRRETQYF,TRBV5-1,-,-,TRBJ2-5
TGTGCCAGCAGTTACTCAGACAGGGTGGCTAGTGGCTACACCTTC,CASSYSDRVASGYTF,TRBV27,-,TRBD1,TRBJ1-2
TGTGCCAGCAGTTCCTTAGCGGGAGGGCCGGGAGAGCAGTACTTC,CASSSLAGGPGEQYF,TRBV27,once,TRBD2,TRBJ2-7
TGTGCCAGCAGCGTCGAGGGACTAGCCAAAAACATTCAGTACTTC,CASSVEGLAKNIQYF,TRBV9,-,-,TRBJ2-4
TGTGCCACCCGGCCCCATGGGCCCTACAATGAGCAGTTCTTC,CATRPHGPYNEQFF,TRBV6-5,-,-,TRBJ2-1
TGTGCCAGCAGCTTACCCGGGACTAGGGAGACCCAGTACTTC,CASSLPGTRETQYF,TRBV11-1,once,TRBD2,TRBJ2-5
TGTGCCAGCAGTGCCGGGACTAGCGGAATCCTTATATACAATGAGCAGTTCTTC,CASSAGTSGILIYNEQFF,TRBV2,-,TRBD2,TRBJ2-1
TGCGCCAGCTTTCCGGGACAGGGAAACCAAGAGACCCAGTACTTC,CASFPGQGNQETQYF,TRBV5-1,-,TRBD1,TRBJ2-5
TGTGCCAGCAGGGAGACTAGCGGGAACTCCTACGAGCAGTACTTC,CASRETSGNSYEQYF,TRBV6-1,-,TRBD2,TRBJ2-7
TGCAGCGTTAAAACAGGGTCGAGAACCGCGGACACCGGGGAGCTGTTTTTT,CSVKTGSRTADTGELFF,TRBV29-1,-,-,TRBJ2-2
TGTGCCAGCAGCCAAGTCGGCTCGGGAGTGGGCGATACGCAGTATTTT,CASSQVGSGVGDTQYF,TRBV4-2,-,-,TRBJ2-3
TGCAGTGCTAGTCTCGGGACTAGCGGGAGTAACGAGCAGTTCTTC,CSASLGTSGSNEQFF,TRBV20-1,-,TRBD2,TRBJ2-1
TGTGCCAGCAGTTCCTCCGGACAGGACCTAGCCAAAAACATTCAGTACTTC,CASSSSGQDLAKNIQYF,TRBV28,once,TRBD1,TRBJ2-4
TGTGCCAGCAGTTACGGACAGTACGAGCAGTACTTC,CASSYGQYEQYF,TRBV6-2/TRBV6-3,-,-,TRBJ2-7
TGTGCCAGCAGCTTAGGGCCGAACACTGAAGCTTTCTTT,CASSLGPNTEAFF,TRBV11-2,-,-,TRBJ1-1
TGCGCCAGCAGCTTGGGGAGGACAGTTACCTACGAGCAGTACTTC,CASSLGRTVTYEQYF,TRBV5-1,-,-,TRBJ2-7
TGTGCCAGTAGTATCACCATCTACTACGAGCAGTACTTC,CASSITIYYEQYF,TRBV19,-,-,TRBJ2-7
TGTGCCAGCAGTAGGCGGGGCCTCTCTGGGGCCAACGTCCTGACTTTC,CASSRRGLSGANVLTF,TRBV21-1,-,-,TRBJ2-6
TGTGCCATCAGCCCGGACAGGGGCGGGGAAAAACTGTTTTTT,CAISPDRGGEKLFF,TRBV10-3,few,TRBD1,TRBJ1-4
TGTGCCAGCAGCTTAGGTACGCGCACTTCCTATGGCTACACCTTC,CASSLGTRTSYGYTF,TRBV7-9,-,-,TRBJ1-2
TGTGCCAGCACCTGGACAGGACCTACGAACACCGGGGAGCTGTTTTTT,CASTWTGPTNTGELFF,TRBV21-1,-,-,TRBJ2-2
TGTGCCAGCAGAGGGACAGGGTTGGGCTACACCTTC,CASRGTGLGYTF,TRBV28,-,TRBD1,TRBJ1-2
TGTGCCAGCAGTGAGGACACATGGTTCTCGAGCAGCTACGAGCAGTACTTC,CASSEDTWFSSSYEQYF,TRBV2,once,-,TRBJ2-7
TGCGCCAGCAGATTAAGGAGGGGCGGCACAGATACGCAGTATTTT,CASRLRRGGTDTQYF,TRBV10-2,-,-,TRBJ2-3
TGTGCCAGCAGTTTATCGGCGGGGGACTATGGCTACACCTTC,CASSLSAGDYGYTF,TRBV28,once,-,TRBJ1-2
TGTGCCAGCAGCTTAGCAGACAGGATCTCTGGAAACACCATATATTTT,CASSLADRISGNTIYF,TRBV7-6,many,-,TRBJ1-3
TGTGCCAGCAGCCTCACCGGCGTGGAGGATACGCAGTATTTT,CASSLTGVEDTQYF,TRBV7-3,-,-,TRBJ2-3
TGTGCCAGCAGTTTGGGTCAGGGGGCATTTCAGCCCCAGCATTTT,CASSLGQGAFQPQHF,TRBV28,-,TRBD1,TRBJ1-5
TGTGCCAGCAGCTTATTCAGGGGAAACGAGCAGTACTTC,CASSLFRGNEQYF,TRBV7-3,-,-,TRBJ2-7
TGCGCCAGCAAACCCGGGACTAGCGGGGACTACGAGCAGTACTTC,CASKPGTSGDYEQYF,TRBV5-1,-,TRBD2,TRBJ2-7
TGTGCCAGCAGTAATCCGGGACAACTCTACGAGCAGTACTTC,CASSNPGQLYEQYF,TRBV6-2/TRBV6-3,-,-,TRBJ2-7
TGTGCCAGCAAAGGACCTCAGCGTGGGAGTGACTACAATGAGCAGTTCTTC,CASKGPQRGSDYNEQFF,TRBV14,-,-,TRBJ2-1
TGTGCCAGCAGCACACAGGTACCTAACTATGGCTACACCTTC,CASSTQVPNYGYTF,TRBV5-6,-,-,TRBJ1-2
TGCGCCAGCAGCTTAAGGGCGGACTCAGATACGCAGTATTTT,CASSLRADSDTQYF,TRBV5-1,-,-,TRBJ2-3
TGTGCCAGCAGCGTAGGGGGTAGCGGGATAAACACCGGGGAGCTGTTTTTT,CASSVGGSGINTGELFF,TRBV9,-,TRBD2,TRBJ2-2
TGTGCCAGCAGTTTGAGGCCGAGGTCTAGCAATCAGCCCCAGCATTTT,CASSLRPRSSNQPQHF,TRBV6-5,-,-,TRBJ1-5
TGCGCCAGCAGCCCGACAGGGGGCGGTGAGCAGTTCTTC,CASSPTGGGEQFF,TRBV5-1,-,TRBD1,TRBJ2-1
TGTGCCAGCAGTACTCAAGTTGAAGCTTTCTTT,CASSTQVEAFF,TRBV6-5,-,-,TRBJ1-1
TGTGCCAGCAGCCAAAGGACTAGCGGGGAGATTTACGAGCAGTACTTC,CASSQRTSGEIYEQYF,TRBV4-2,-,TRBD2,TRBJ2-7
TGTGCCAGCAGCTCACTGCGCGGGACTAGCACAGATACGCAGTATTTT,CASSSLRGTSTDTQYF,TRBV14,-,-,TRBJ2-3
TGCGCCAGCAGCTTGATGGTAGAGAACACTGAAGCTTTCTTT,CASSLMVENTEAFF,TRBV5-1,once,-,TRBJ1-1
TGTGCCAGCAGCTTGGGGACAGCCAACACCGGGGAGCTGTTTTTT,CASSLGTANTGELFF,TRBV7-9,-,TRBD1,TRBJ2-2
TGTGCCAGCAGCCAGGGAAGGCAGGGGGCCGGTTCACCCCTCCACTTT,CASSQGRQGAGSPLHF,TRBV3-1/TRBV3-2,-,TRBD1,TRBJ1-6
TGCGCCAGCAGCTTCAACTACAATGAGCAGTTCTTC,CASSFNYNEQFF,TRBV5-1,few,-,TRBJ2-1
TGTGCCAGCAGCGTCACTTTCCAGGGACAGGGGGCGAAAGGCTACACCTTC,CASSVTFQGQGAKGYTF,TRBV9,-,TRBD1,TRBJ1-2
TGTGCCAGCAGCCGGACAAGGTTGAACACTGAAGCTTTCTTT,CASSRTRLNTEAFF,TRBV5-6,few,-,TRBJ1-1
TGTGCCAGCAGCTTTAAACAGGGAGGGGAAGCTTTCTTT,CASSFKQGGEAFF,TRBV5-4,once,-,TRBJ1-1
TGTGCCAGCAGTTTAGGGCGATTGGGGAGCTCCTATAATTCACCCCTCCACTTT,CASSLGRLGSSYNSPLHF,TRBV28,few,-,TRBJ1-6
TGTGCCAGCAGCTTAACAGGGACAGGAGGCTACACCTTC,CASSLTGTGGYTF,TRBV7-3,-,TRBD1,TRBJ1-2
TGTGCCAGTAGTCTCCGGACGGCGGGTTACGAGCAGTACTTC,CASSLRTAGYEQYF,TRBV19,once,-,TRBJ2-7
TGTGCCAGCAGCTCCGTCCGAGATCTAGAAGAGACCCAGTACTTC,CASSSVRDLEETQYF,TRBV3-1/TRBV3-2,-,-,TRBJ2-5
TGCGCCAGCAGCTTGGAAGGGGGCGCTCACAATGAGCAGTTCTTC,CASSLEGGAHNEQFF,TRBV5-1,-,TRBD1,TRBJ2-1
TGTGCCAGCACCCCTTACAGGGCAGATACGCAGTATTTT,CASTPYRADTQYF,TRBV7-8,-,-,TRBJ2-3
TGTGCCAGGCGGGAACTTCCTCAAGAGACCCAGTACTTC,CARRELPQETQYF,TRBV27,-,-,TRBJ2-5
TGTGCCAGCAGTGCCGCGCATGGCTACACCTTC,CASSAAHGYTF,TRBV12-3/TRBV12-4,-,-,TRBJ1-2